The 24 T cell receptor beta chains reported below all come from one sample, sequenced in a study of shared clonotypes between healthy human individuals. Generated by immunoSEQ multiplex PCR, the TCRdb table keeps only in-frame clones and is missing some. Of roughly 1,600,000 clones in the sample, 97% to 99% were seen once. Sequenced input: naive CD4+ T cells sorted from blood. The sample's subset: CD45RA+ positively selected. The origin of the receptors is a man aged 25 to 40 in good health.

CDR3 sequence reads: CASSEAGANYGYTF. CDR3 sequence (DNA): TGTGCCAGCAGTGAGGCGGGAGCTAACTATGGCTACACCTTC. The J gene is TRBJ1-2, the V gene TRBV2; D unclear. CDR3 length equals 14 residues. The ends were cut back, 3 bases at V and 0 bases at J, with 8 bases in the middle. The germline CDR1 and CDR2 sequences are SNHLY and FYNNEI.

The V and J genes are TRBV5-4 and TRBJ1-2; 9 nucleotides align to TRBD1. This CDR3 is built from 17 residues. CDR1 is SGHNT, CDR2 YYREEE, per germline (reference sequence). V dropped 0 bases and J dropped 4; count of bases not matched to a gene: 10. CDR3 protein: CASSLEPRTGARYGYTF. CDR3 sequence (DNA): TGTGCCAGCAGCTTGGAACCTAGGACAGGGGCTCGCTATGGCTACACCTTC.

This clone was seen a single time. The chain employs TRBV7-9 and TRBJ1-1; D gene unclear. The CDR3 covers 13 residues. Germline V gene lookup returns CDR1 SEHNR and CDR2 FQNEAQ (reference sequence). Trimming shortened V by 5 bases and J by 5 bases, and 12 bases separated the two germline ends. CDR3 region: CASSETTVTEAFF. CDR3 DNA sequence: TGTGCCAGCAGCGAAACAACAGTTACTGAAGCTTTCTTT.

V usage is TRBV10-2 and J usage is TRBJ2-7, with D uncertain. The CDR3 runs to 12 residues. Trimming removed 3 bases from V and 2 bases from J, with 5 bases in between. Germline V gene sequence: CDR1 WSHSY, CDR2 SAAADI. The CDR3 bases are TGCGCCAGCAGTGACGGCCCCTACGAGCAGTACTTC. Protein product: CASSDGPYEQYF.

The rearrangement uses TRBV4-1 and TRBJ2-2; D is undetermined. V dropped 2 bases and J dropped 3 bases, with 10 bases sitting between them. This CDR3 has 15 residues. Germline CDR1 MGHRA, CDR2 YSYEKL. The CDR3: CASSQRMLHTGELFF. CDR3 DNA: TGCGCCAGCAGCCAAAGGATGCTTCACACCGGGGAGCTGTTTTTT.

V is TRBV4-3 and J is TRBJ1-3, with D perhaps matching TRBD1 (5 bases). The germline V gene has CDR1 LGHNA and CDR2 YSLEER. The CDR3 consists of 16 residues. Deletions cut 1 base from V and 2 bases from J, with 12 bases between. CDR3 bases: TGCGCCAGCAGCCAAGTTCAGGGTTCACCTGGAAACACCATATATTTT. Amino acid sequence: CASSQVQGSPGNTIYF.

The CDR3 DNA sequence: TGTGCCAGCAGCTTAGTTATCTCCCGGGACAGCCGCTCCTACGAGCAGTACTTC. The encoded protein is CASSLVISRDSRSYEQYF. The genes are TRBV7-9 and TRBJ2-7, with TRBD1 matching over 7 bases. There are 18 residues in the CDR3. Trimming took 1 base from V and 0 from J; bases not matched to a gene: 12. Germline assignment: CDR1 SEHNR and CDR2 FQNEAQ (reference sequence). Full variable domain (missing parts from reference TRBV7-9 and TRBJ2-7): DTGVSQNPRHKITKRGQNVTFRCDPISEHNRLYWYRQTLGQGPEFLTYFQNEAQLEKSRLLSDRFSAERPKGSFSTLEIQRTEQGDSAMYLCASSLVISRDSRSYEQYFGPGTRLTVT.

This sequence joins TRBV5-6 and TRBJ2-4; D gene unclear. The V and J ends lost 2 bases and 0 bases respectively, with 9 bases between them. The CDR3 consists of 15 residues. Germline assignment: CDR1 SGHDT and CDR2 YYEEEE. CDR3 bases: TGTGCCAGCAGCTTAGACGGATTAGCCAAAAACATTCAGTACTTC. Encoded protein: CASSLDGLAKNIQYF.

V gene TRBV9 combines with J gene TRBJ2-5; 8 bases map to TRBD1. The V segment lost 4 bases and the J segment 4 bases; nucleotides outside the gene matches: 3. Germline V gene sequence: CDR1 SGDLS, CDR2 YYNGEE. The CDR3 runs to 13 residues. CDR3 sequence reads: CASSKDRAETQYF. CDR3 in DNA: TGTGCCAGCAGCAAGGACAGGGCAGAGACCCAGTACTTC.

In nucleotides, the CDR3 is TGCGCCAGCAGCTTGGGTTTGAAGACTAGCTCCTACAATGAGCAGTTCTTC. Encoded protein: CASSLGLKTSSYNEQFF. The genes are TRBV5-1 and TRBJ2-1, with a tentative D call TRBD2 (6 bases). This CDR3 is built from 17 residues. Germline assignment: CDR1 SGHRS and CDR2 YFSETQ. V lost 0 bases and J lost 0, with 13 bases in between.

The J gene is TRBJ2-1, the V gene TRBV5-4; TRBD2 matches 7 bases. There are 14 residues in the CDR3. V lost 1 base and J lost 4; bases outside the gene matches: 2. Germline assignment: CDR1 SGHNT and CDR2 YYREEE (reference sequence). The CDR3 nucleotides are TGTGCCAGCAGCTTGACGGGAGGATACAATGAGCAGTTCTTC. This gives the protein CASSLTGGYNEQFF.

The chain employs TRBV30 and TRBJ1-5, with 7 nucleotides matching TRBD1. Trimming cost V 3 bases and J 1 base; bases outside gene matches: 6. CDR3 size: 15 residues. Per germline, CDR1 GTSNPN and CDR2 SVGIG (reference sequence). This CDR3 reads CAWSTGVGSNQPQHF. The CDR3 DNA sequence: TGTGCCTGGAGCACAGGGGTGGGAAGCAATCAGCCCCAGCATTTT.

The CDR3 sequence is CATSRGYSYEQYF. Written as DNA, the CDR3 is TGTGCCACCAGCAGAGGATACAGCTACGAGCAGTACTTC. This chain links TRBV15 with TRBJ2-7, with unresolved D. The CDR3 has 13 amino acids. Trimming removed 1 base at V and 3 bases at J, with 7 bases between. Germline-derived CDR1 and CDR2 are LNHNV and YYDKDF (reference sequence).

CDR3 residues: CASSPRTGRESETQYF. For the CDR3, the DNA is TGCGCCAGCAGCCCTAGGACAGGGAGGGAATCAGAGACCCAGTACTTC. The chain links TRBV4-1 to TRBJ2-5; D is possibly TRBD1 (8 bases). Trimming stripped 4 bases from V and 4 bases from J, with 19 bases between. The CDR3 consists of 16 residues. The germline V gene encodes CDR1 MGHRA and CDR2 YSYEKL.

This clone was counted a single time. This sample includes further DNA sequences coding for the same CDR3. The rearrangement uses TRBV23-1 and TRBJ2-7; TRBD2 might be the D (5 bases). TRBV23-1 is an ORF, and what it does is uncertain. The length of the CDR3 is 14 residues. V lost 0 bases, J lost 2 bases, and 8 bases lay in between. Written as DNA, the CDR3 is TGCGCCAGCAGTCAATCCGGAGGAGCCTACGAGCAGTACTTC. It yields the protein CASSQSGGAYEQYF.

The genes are TRBV6-6 and TRBJ2-1; no definite D call. CDR1 is MNHNY and CDR2 is SVGAGI in the germline V gene (reference sequence). Between the trimmed V and J ends, which lost 5 bases and 5 bases, there was a span of 7 bases. This CDR3 region has 12 residues. The CDR3 region is CASSPTNNEQFF. In DNA, the CDR3 is TGTGCCAGCAGTCCAACCAACAATGAGCAGTTCTTC.

This chain joins TRBV7-8 and TRBJ2-1; tentative D call: TRBD2 (6 bases). Germline-derived CDR1 and CDR2 are SGHVS and FQNEAQ. V lost 6 bases to trimming and J lost 2 bases, with 11 bases between them. The CDR3 totals 14 residues. Written as DNA, the CDR3 is TGTGCCAGCAGGGGGCGGGACCCCTACAATGAGCAGTTCTTC. It specifies CASRGRDPYNEQFF. Full variable domain (outside the CDR3, taken from reference TRBV7-8 and TRBJ2-1): GAGVSQSPRYKVAKRGQDVALRCDPISGHVSLFWYQQALGQGPEFLTYFQNEAQLDKSGLPSDRFFAERPEGSVSTLKIQRTQQEDSAVYLCASRGRDPYNEQFFGPGTRLTVL.

In regard to this clone: The same CDR3 is also encoded by other DNA sequences in this sample. The chain carries TRBV18 and TRBJ1-1, with D unresolved. Germline loops: CDR1 KGHSH, CDR2 LQKENI. V lost 0 bases, J lost 4 bases, and 12 bases lay in between. This CDR3 is 15 amino acids long. CDR3 loop: CASSPPSGRGTEAFF. In nucleotides, the CDR3 is TGTGCCAGCTCACCACCGAGTGGGAGAGGCACTGAAGCTTTCTTT.

The chain links TRBV18 to TRBJ2-3; 7 bases match TRBD2. The CDR3 is 15 amino acids. Unmatched junction bases numbered 5, after V lost 3 bases and J lost 2 bases. The germline V gene encodes CDR1 KGHSH and CDR2 LQKENI. In nucleotides, the CDR3 is TGTGCCAGCTCACCGGGAGCGGGAACCACAGATACGCAGTATTTT. Translated, it gives CASSPGAGTTDTQYF.

This clone was found once. The V and J genes are TRBV19 and TRBJ2-1, with a tentative D call TRBD1 (6 bases). Germline V gives CDR1 LNHDA, CDR2 SQIVND (reference sequence). CDR3 size: 13 residues. Deletions cut 8 bases from V and 3 bases from J, with 11 bases between. This chain's CDR3 is CASARGNYNEQFF. The DNA for the CDR3 is TGTGCCAGTGCCAGGGGAAACTACAATGAGCAGTTCTTC. Looking up the rest from reference TRBV19 and TRBJ2-1 gives the full variable domain: DGGITQSPKYLFRKEGQNVTLSCEQNLNHDAMYWYRQDPGQGLRLIYYSQIVNDFQKGDIAEGYSVSREKKESFPLTVTSAQKNPTAFYLCASARGNYNEQFFGPGTRLTVL.

The rearrangement links TRBV27 to TRBJ1-2; a weak D match, TRBD1 (6 bases). This CDR3 region has 14 residues. In germline, CDR1 is MNHEY, CDR2 SMNVEV (reference sequence). The germline V and J ends were trimmed by 6 bases and 8 bases, with 19 bases remaining between them. The CDR3 region is CASRRTDPFGGYTF. For the CDR3, the DNA is TGTGCCAGCAGACGGACAGATCCCTTTGGGGGCTACACCTTC.

This chain links TRBV4-1 with TRBJ1-5, with D uncertain. The ends were cut back, 5 bases at V and 1 base at J, with 9 bases in the middle. Germline V gene data show CDR1 as MGHRA and CDR2 as YSYEKL. The CDR3 sequence is 14 residues long. The DNA of the CDR3 is TGCGCCAGCAGCGAGACTGGGAGCAATCAGCCCCAGCATTTT. Its protein is CASSETGSNQPQHF.

In its sample, this clone was seen once. The CDR3 nucleotides read TGTGCCAGCAGCACCACTAGCGGGAGAGGGACAGATACGCAGTATTTT. Encoded protein: CASSTTSGRGTDTQYF. The chain combines TRBV5-4 with TRBJ2-3, with 11 bases identical to TRBD2. V lost 4 bases and J lost 3; bases outside the gene matches: 7. The germline V gene encodes CDR1 SGHNT and CDR2 YYREEE (reference sequence). This CDR3 has 16 amino acids.

The chain uses TRBV2 and TRBJ1-1; no clear D. CDR3 size: 12 residues. In germline, CDR1 is SNHLY, CDR2 FYNNEI. With 6 bases removed from V and 6 bases from J, the gap between germline ends came to 11 bases. CDR3 loop: CASRTEFSEAFF. The CDR3 region has the DNA TGTGCCAGCAGAACAGAGTTTTCTGAAGCTTTCTTT.